This TCR beta chain was sequenced during a study of blood T cell repertoires in COVID-19. In the study overall: Sites in the United States, Italy and Spain provided acute and convalescent COVID-19 samples. The cDNA or gDNA used as material had been derived from T cells, B-cell-depleted T cells, or PBMCs.

Methods used by the authors: Amplification of reference gene primers was used by the study to estimate nucleated cell counts. TCRdb keeps only in-frame clones here, not all; method: immunoSEQ multiplex PCR. V and J calls plus clone size are reproduced from that table; the DNA served to infer D and trimming. This sample carries approximately 290,000 clones, 87% of them seen once, and the ten largest clones take approximately 2.2%. The CDR3 consists of 16 residues. Unmatched junction bases numbered 7, after V lost 1 base and J lost 8 bases. Germline lookup yields CDR1 LNHNV and CDR2 YYDKDF (reference sequence).

This TCR derives from a man aged 18 to 35 with active or convalescent COVID-19. Sequenced material: peripheral blood. The V call is TRBV15, the J call TRBJ2-1; 11 bases match TRBD2. CDR3 region: CATSRVAGGRGDEQFF. DNA of the CDR3: TGTGCCACCAGCAGAGTAGCGGGAGGGCGAGGGGATGAGCAGTTCTTC. Full variable domain (rest looked up from reference TRBV15 and TRBJ2-1): DAMVIQNPRYQVTQFGKPVTLSCSQTLNHNVMYWYQQKSSQAPKLLFHYYDKDFNNEADTPDNFQSRRPNTSFCFLDIRSPGLGDTAMYLCATSRVAGGRGDEQFFGPGTRLTVL.